What follows describes a single TCR beta chain. Stated time point: peripheral blood 6 weeks after treatment start. Locally advanced or metastatic urothelial carcinoma affected all patients. Pretreatment and on-treatment samples were taken, numbering 1 to 8 per patient. This specimen comes from a study of PD-L1 blockade in urothelial cancer. On the study more broadly: Blood analysis occurred 3 weeks (second dose) and 6 weeks after treatment start.

Assay: immunoSEQ multiplex PCR; the TCRdb copy retains only in-frame clones and omits some. This sample carries around 46,000 clones, around nine tenths of them seen once, and the ten largest clones take roughly 2.5%. Germline-derived CDR1 and CDR2 are SQVTM and ANQGSEA. V lost 6 bases, J lost 9 bases, and 8 bases stayed unmatched. The CDR3 spans 13 residues. This TCR came from a man in his 60s with urothelial cancer. The gene calls are TRBV29-1 and TRBJ2-1; the match to TRBD2 covers 10 bases. Material: PBMCs, obtained around atezolizumab (anti-PD-L1) treatment. The chain's CDR3 is CSVASGGAFEQFF. In nucleotides, the CDR3 is TGCAGCGTGGCTAGCGGGGGCGCATTTGAGCAGTTCTTC.